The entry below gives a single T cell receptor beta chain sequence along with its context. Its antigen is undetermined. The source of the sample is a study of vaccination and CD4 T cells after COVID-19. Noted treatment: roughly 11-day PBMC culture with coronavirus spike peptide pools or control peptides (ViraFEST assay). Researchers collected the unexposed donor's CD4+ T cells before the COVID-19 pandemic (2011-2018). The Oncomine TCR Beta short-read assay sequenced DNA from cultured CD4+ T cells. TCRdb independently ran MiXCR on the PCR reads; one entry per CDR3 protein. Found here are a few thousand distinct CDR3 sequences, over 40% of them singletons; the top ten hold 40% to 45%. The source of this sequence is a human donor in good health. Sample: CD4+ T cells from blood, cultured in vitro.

CDR3 sequence: CASSPPEGVLRSPLHF. The CDR3 coding sequence is TGTGCCAGCAGCCCACCGGAGGGGGTGCTAAGGTCACCCCTCCACTTT. This sequence joins TRBV4-2 and TRBJ1-6; TRBD1 might be the D (6 bases). The V gene lost 4 bases and the J gene lost 10 bases, with 20 bases spanning the gap. Germline V gene sequence: CDR1 LGHNA, CDR2 YNFKEQ. The CDR3 runs to 16 residues.